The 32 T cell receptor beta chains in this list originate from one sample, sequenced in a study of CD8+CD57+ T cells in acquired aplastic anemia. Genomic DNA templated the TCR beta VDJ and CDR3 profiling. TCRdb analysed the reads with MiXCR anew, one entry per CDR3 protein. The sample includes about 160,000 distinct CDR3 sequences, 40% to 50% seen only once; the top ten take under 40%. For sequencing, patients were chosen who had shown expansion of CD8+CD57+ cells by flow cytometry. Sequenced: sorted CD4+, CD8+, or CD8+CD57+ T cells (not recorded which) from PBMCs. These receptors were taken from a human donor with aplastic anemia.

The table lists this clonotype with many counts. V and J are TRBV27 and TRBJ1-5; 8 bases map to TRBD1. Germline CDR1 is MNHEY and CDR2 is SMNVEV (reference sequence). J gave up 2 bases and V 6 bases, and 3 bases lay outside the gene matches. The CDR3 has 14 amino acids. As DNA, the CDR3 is TGTGCCAGCAGCTCGACAGGGGGCAATCAGCCCCAGCATTTT. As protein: CASSSTGGNQPQHF.

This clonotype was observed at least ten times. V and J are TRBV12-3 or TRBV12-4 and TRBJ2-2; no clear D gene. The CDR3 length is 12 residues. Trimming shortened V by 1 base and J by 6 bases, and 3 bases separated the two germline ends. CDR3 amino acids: CASSLESGELFF. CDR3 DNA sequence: TGTGCCAGCAGTTTAGAGTCCGGGGAGCTGTTTTTT.

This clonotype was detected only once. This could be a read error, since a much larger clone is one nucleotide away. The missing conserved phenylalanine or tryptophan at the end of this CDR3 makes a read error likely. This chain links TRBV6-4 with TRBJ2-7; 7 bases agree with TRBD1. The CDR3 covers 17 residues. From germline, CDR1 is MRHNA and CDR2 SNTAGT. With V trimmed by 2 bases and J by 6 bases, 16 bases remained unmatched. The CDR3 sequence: CASSDTRRATGCVEQYL. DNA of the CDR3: TGTGCCAGCAGTGACACAAGGCGGGCGACAGGGTGCGTCGAGCAGTACCTC.

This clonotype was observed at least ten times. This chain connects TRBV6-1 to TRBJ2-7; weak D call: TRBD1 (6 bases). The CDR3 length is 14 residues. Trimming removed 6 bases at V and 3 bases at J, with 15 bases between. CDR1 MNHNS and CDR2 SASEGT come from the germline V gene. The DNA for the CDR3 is TGTGCCAGCAGACGCCCGGGACACAACTACGAGCAGTACTTC. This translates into CASRRPGHNYEQYF.

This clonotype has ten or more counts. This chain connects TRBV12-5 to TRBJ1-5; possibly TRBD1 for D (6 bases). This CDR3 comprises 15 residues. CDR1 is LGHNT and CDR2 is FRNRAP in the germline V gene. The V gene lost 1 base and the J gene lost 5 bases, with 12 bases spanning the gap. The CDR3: CASGLGPRGDQPQHF. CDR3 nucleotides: TGTGCTAGTGGTTTGGGTCCTAGGGGGGATCAGCCCCAGCATTTT. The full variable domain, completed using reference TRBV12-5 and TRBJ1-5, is DARVTQTPRHKVTEMGQEVTMRCQPILGHNTVFWYRQTMMQGLELLAYFRNRAPLDDSGMPKDRFSAEMPDATLATLKIQPSEPRDSAVYFCASGLGPRGDQPQHFGDGTRLSIL.

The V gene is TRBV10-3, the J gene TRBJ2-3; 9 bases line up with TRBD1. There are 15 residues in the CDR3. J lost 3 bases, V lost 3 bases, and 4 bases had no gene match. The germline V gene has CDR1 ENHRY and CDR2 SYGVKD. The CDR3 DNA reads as TGTGCCATCAGTGATTACAGGGGGCAAACAGATACGCAGTATTTT. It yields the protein CAISDYRGQTDTQYF.

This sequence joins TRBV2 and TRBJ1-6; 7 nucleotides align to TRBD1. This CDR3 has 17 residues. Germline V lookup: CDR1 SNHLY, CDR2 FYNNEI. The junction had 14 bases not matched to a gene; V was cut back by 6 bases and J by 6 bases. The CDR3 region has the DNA TGTGCCAGCAGCCAAGATCGCATAGGGGGCGGTAATTCACCCCTCCACTTT. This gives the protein CASSQDRIGGGNSPLHF.

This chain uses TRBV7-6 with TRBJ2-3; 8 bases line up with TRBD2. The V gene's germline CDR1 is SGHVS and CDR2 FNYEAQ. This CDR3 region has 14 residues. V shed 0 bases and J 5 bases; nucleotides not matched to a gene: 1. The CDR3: CASSLALAGDTQYF. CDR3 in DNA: TGTGCCAGCAGCTTAGCGCTAGCGGGAGATACGCAGTATTTT.

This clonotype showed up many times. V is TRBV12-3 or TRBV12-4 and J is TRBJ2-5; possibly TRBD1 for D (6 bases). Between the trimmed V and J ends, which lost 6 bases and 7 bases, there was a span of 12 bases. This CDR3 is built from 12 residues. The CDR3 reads CASRHTGMTQYF. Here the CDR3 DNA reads TGTGCCAGCAGACATACAGGGATGACCCAGTACTTC.

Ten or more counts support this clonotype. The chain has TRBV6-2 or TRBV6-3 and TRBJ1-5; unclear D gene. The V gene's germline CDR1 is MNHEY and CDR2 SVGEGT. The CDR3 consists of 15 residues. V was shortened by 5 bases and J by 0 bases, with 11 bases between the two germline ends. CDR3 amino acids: CASSPERTSNQPQHF. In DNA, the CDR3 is TGTGCCAGCAGTCCAGAGCGGACTAGCAATCAGCCCCAGCATTTT.

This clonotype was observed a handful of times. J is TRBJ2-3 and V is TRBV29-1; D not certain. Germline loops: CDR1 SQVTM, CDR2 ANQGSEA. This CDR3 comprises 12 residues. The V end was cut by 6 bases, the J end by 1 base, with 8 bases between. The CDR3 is CSVILRTDTQYF. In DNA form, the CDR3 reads TGCAGCGTGATACTCCGCACAGATACGCAGTATTTT.

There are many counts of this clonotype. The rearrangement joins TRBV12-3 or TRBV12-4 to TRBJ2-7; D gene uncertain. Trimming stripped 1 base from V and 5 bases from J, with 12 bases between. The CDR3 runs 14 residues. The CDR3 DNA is TGTGCCAGCAGTTTAGGGGCCCAGGCCCACGAGCAGTACTTC. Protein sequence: CASSLGAQAHEQYF.

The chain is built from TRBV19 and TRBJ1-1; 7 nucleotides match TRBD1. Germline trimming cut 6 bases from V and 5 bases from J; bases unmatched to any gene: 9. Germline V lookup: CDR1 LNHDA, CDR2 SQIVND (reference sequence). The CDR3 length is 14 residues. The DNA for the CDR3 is TGTGCCAGTAGCCCGACAGGGTTAAGTACTGAAGCTTTCTTT. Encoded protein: CASSPTGLSTEAFF.

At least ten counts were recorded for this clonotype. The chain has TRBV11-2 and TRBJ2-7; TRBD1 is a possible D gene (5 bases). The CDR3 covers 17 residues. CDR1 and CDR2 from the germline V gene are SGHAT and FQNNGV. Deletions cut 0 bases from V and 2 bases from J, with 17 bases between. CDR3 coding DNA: TGTGCCAGCAGCTTAGATGGGTCAGGGCCGTATGCCTACGAGCAGTACTTC. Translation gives CASSLDGSGPYAYEQYF.

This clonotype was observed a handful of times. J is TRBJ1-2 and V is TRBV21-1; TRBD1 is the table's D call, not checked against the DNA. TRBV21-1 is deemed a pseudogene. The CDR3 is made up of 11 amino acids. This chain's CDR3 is CARDRGDGYTF. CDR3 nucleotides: TGTGCCAGGGACAGGGGAGACGGCTACACCTTC.

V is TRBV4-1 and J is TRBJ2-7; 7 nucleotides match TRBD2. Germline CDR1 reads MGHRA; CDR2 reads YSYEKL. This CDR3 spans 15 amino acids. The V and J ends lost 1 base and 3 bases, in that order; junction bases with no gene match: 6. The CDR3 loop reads CASSQGQAGLYEQYF. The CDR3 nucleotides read TGCGCCAGCAGCCAAGGACAAGCGGGGCTCTACGAGCAGTACTTC.

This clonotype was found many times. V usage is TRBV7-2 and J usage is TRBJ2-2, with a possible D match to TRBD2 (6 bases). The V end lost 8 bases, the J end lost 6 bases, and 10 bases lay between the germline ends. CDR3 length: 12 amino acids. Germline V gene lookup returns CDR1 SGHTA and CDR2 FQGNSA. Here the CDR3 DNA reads TGTGCCAGCCGACTAGTTTCCGGGGAGCTGTTTTTT. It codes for CASRLVSGELFF.

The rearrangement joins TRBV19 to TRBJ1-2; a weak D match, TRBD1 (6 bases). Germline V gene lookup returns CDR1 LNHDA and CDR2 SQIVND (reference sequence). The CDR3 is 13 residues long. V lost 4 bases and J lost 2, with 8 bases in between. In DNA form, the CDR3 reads TGTGCCAGTAGTACTGACAGGAACTATGGCTACACCTTC. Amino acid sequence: CASSTDRNYGYTF.

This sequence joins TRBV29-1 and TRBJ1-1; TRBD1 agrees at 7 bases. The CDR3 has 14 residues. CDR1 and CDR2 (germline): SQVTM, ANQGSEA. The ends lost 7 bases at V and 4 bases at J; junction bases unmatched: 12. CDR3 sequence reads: CSAKRQGAATEAFF. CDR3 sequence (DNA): TGCAGCGCAAAGAGACAGGGTGCGGCCACTGAAGCTTTCTTT.

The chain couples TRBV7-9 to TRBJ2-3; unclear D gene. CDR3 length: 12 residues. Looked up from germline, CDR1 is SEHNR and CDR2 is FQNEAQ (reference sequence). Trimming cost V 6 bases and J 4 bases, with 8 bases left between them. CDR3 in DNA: TGTGCCAGCAGATACCTCGCAGATACGCAGTATTTT. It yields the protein CASRYLADTQYF.

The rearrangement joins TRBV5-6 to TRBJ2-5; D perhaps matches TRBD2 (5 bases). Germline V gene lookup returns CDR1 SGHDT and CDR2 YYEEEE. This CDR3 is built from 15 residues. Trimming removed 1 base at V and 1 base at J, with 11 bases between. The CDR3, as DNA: TGTGCCAGCAGCTTGAAATTCACTAGCCAAGAGACCCAGTACTTC. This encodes CASSLKFTSQETQYF. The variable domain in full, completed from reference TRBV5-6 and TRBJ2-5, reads DAGVTQSPTHLIKTRGQQVTLRCSPKSGHDTVSWYQQALGQGPQFIFQYYEEEERQRGNFPDRFSGHQFPNYSSELNVNALLLGDSALYLCASSLKFTSQETQYFGPGTRLLVL.

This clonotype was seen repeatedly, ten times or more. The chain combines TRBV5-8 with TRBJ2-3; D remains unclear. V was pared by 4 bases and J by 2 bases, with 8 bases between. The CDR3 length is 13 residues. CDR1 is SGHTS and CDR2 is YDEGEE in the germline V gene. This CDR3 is CASSPLPTDTQYF. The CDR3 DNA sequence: TGTGCCAGCAGCCCGCTACCCACAGATACGCAGTATTTT. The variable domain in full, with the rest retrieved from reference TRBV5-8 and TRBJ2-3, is EAGVTQSPTHLIKTRGQQATLRCSPISGHTSVYWYQQALGLGLQFLLWYDEGEERNRGNFPPRFSGRQFPNYSSELNVNALELEDSALYLCASSPLPTDTQYFGPGTRLTVL.

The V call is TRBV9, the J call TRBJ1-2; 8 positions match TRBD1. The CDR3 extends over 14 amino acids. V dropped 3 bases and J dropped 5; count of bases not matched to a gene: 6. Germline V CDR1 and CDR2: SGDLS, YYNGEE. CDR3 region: CASSATDRVYGYTF. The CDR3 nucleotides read TGTGCCAGCAGCGCAACGGACAGGGTGTATGGCTACACCTTC.

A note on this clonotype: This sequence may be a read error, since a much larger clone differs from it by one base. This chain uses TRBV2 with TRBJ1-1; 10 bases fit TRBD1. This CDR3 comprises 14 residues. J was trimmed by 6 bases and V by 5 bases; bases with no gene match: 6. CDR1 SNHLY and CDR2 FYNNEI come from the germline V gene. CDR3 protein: CASSYTTGGAEAFF. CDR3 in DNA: TGTGCCAGCAGTTACACGACAGGGGGCGCTGAAGCTTTCTTT.

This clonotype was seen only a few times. For the CDR3, the DNA is TGTGCCAGCAGTTGGGCAGGGGCCACTGAAGCTTTCTTT. Its protein is CASSWAGATEAFF. The V call is TRBV27, the J call TRBJ1-1, with D possibly being TRBD1 (6 bases). The CDR3 loop spans 13 amino acids. Trimming shortened V by 4 bases and J by 4 bases, and 10 bases separated the two germline ends. Germline V lookup: CDR1 MNHEY, CDR2 SMNVEV (reference sequence).

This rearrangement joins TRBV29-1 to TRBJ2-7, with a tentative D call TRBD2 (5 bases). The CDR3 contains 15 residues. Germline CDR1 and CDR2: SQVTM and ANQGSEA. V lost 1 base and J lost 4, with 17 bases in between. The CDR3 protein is CSVEGTRALVYEQYF. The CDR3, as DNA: TGCAGCGTTGAAGGGACGAGGGCGTTAGTATACGAGCAGTACTTC.

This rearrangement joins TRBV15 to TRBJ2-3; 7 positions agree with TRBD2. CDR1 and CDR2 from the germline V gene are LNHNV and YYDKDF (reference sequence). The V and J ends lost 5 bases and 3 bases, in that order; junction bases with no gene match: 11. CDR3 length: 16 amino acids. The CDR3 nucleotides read TGTGCCACCAGCTATTGGTCGGGAGGTAGTACAGATACGCAGTATTTT. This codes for CATSYWSGGSTDTQYF.

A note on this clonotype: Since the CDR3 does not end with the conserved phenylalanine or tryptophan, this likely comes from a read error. CDR3 in amino acids: CASRLIPGFTDTQYL. DNA of the CDR3: TGTGCCAGCCGACTAATTCCAGGGTTCACAGATACGCAGTATCTT. The rearrangement links TRBV19 to TRBJ2-3; possibly TRBD1 or TRBD2 for D (5 bases each). In germline, CDR1 is LNHDA, CDR2 SQIVND (reference sequence). CDR3 length equals 15 residues. V shed 9 bases and J shed 2 bases, with 18 bases lying between them.

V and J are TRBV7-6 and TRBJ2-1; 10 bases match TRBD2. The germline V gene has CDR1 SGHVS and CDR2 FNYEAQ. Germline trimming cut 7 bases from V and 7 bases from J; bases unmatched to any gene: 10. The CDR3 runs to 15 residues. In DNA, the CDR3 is TGTGCCAGCACGACGGGAGCTAGCGGGAGAAATGAGCAGTTCTTC. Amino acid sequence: CASTTGASGRNEQFF.

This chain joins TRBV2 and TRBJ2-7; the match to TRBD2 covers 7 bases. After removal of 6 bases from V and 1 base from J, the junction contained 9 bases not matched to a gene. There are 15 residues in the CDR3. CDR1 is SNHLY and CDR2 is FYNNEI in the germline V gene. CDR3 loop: CASRAPTGGSYEQYF. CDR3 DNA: TGTGCCAGCAGAGCCCCGACGGGAGGATCCTACGAGCAGTACTTC. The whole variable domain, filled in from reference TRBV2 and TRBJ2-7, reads EPEVTQTPSHQVTQMGQEVILRCVPISNHLYFYWYRQILGQKVEFLVSFYNNEISEKSEIFDDQFSVERPDGSNFTLKIRSTKLEDSAMYFCASRAPTGGSYEQYFGPGTRLTVT.

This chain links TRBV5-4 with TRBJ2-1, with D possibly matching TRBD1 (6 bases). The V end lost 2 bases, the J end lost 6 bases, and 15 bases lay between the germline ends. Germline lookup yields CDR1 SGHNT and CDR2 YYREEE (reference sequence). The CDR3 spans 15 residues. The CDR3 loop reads CASSLQGRWGNEQFF. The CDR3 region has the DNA TGTGCCAGCAGCTTACAGGGTCGGTGGGGCAATGAGCAGTTCTTC.

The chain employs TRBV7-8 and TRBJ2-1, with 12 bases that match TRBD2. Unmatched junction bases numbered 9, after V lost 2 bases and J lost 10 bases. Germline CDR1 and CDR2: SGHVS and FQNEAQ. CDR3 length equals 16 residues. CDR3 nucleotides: TGTGCCAGCAGCTTACCCGGACTAGCGGGAAGGCGAGAGCAGTTCTTC. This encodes CASSLPGLAGRREQFF.